Below are 26 T cell receptor beta chains sequenced from a single sample in a study of CD8 T cells in ankylosing spondylitis. The study, taken as a whole, reports: A TCR beta motif of several highly homologous variants appeared characteristic of ankylosing spondylitis blood.

TCRdb processed the 5' RACE reads anew with MiXCR; each CDR3 protein has one entry. The sample consists of about 420,000 distinct CDR3 sequences, approximately 20% of them appearing once. These receptors' antigens are unknown. The sample taken for sequencing was blood, either unsorted or a sorted T cell fraction (not recorded which). Source of these receptors: a male donor with ankylosing spondylitis.

This chain joins TRBV24-1 and TRBJ2-2; TRBD1 aligns across 8 bases. V lost 5 bases to trimming and J lost 1 base; unmatched junction nucleotides: 5. Germline V gives CDR1 KGHDR, CDR2 SFDVKD. The CDR3 is made up of 16 amino acids. DNA for the CDR3: TGTGCCACCAGTGGGGGGACAGGAGGGAACACCGGGGAGCTGTTTTTT. Encoded protein: CATSGGTGGNTGELFF.

The chain has TRBV20-1 and TRBJ1-2; no definite D call. V lost 0 bases and J 4 bases, leaving 15 bases between the germline ends. The length of the CDR3 is 15 residues. Germline lookup yields CDR1 DFQATT and CDR2 SNEGSKA (reference sequence). The CDR3 region has the DNA TGCAGTGCTAGAGATTGGGCGGGTTTTGGCTATGGCTACACCTTC. Its translation: CSARDWAGFGYGYTF.

This clonotype has more than one count but fewer than ten. The gene calls are TRBV5-1 and TRBJ1-2; tentative D call: TRBD1 (5 bases). The CDR3 has 12 amino acids. Germline V lookup: CDR1 SGHRS, CDR2 YFSETQ. Trimming took 2 bases from V and 4 from J, leaving 6 bases between them. The CDR3 bases are TGCGCCAGCAGCTTTGACAGCTATGGCTACACCTTC. This gives the protein CASSFDSYGYTF.

This chain connects TRBV7-3 to TRBJ1-2; no reliable D call. Trimming left V 4 bases short and J 8 bases short, with 14 bases between. Germline-derived CDR1 and CDR2 are SGHTA and FQGTGA. The CDR3 spans 13 residues. The CDR3 protein is CASSSTTHSGYTF. The DNA for the CDR3 is TGTGCCAGCAGCTCCACGACACACTCCGGCTACACCTTC.

The chain uses TRBV29-1 and TRBJ1-2, with a possible D match to TRBD1 (6 bases). V lost 6 bases and J 4 bases, leaving 18 bases between the germline ends. Germline V gene lookup returns CDR1 SQVTM and CDR2 ANQGSEA. The CDR3 runs to 14 residues. The CDR3 region has the DNA TGCAGCGTCCGACCGACAGGAGAGTTCTATGGCTACACCTTC. The encoded protein is CSVRPTGEFYGYTF.

This chain links TRBV20-1 with TRBJ1-5; a weak D match, TRBD1 (6 bases). Germline V gene lookup returns CDR1 DFQATT and CDR2 SNEGSKA (reference sequence). The CDR3 consists of 16 residues. V was clipped by 1 base and J by 5 bases, with 18 bases between them. The CDR3 nucleotides read TGCAGTGCTAGAGGCTCGGGCAGGGGAGTTCATCAGCCCCAGCATTTT. Translation: CSARGSGRGVHQPQHF.

This clonotype was counted between two and nine times. The chain has TRBV5-1 and TRBJ2-1, with D unclear. V gave up 0 bases and J gave up 0 bases, with 7 bases separating them. Germline values: CDR1 SGHRS, CDR2 YFSETQ. The CDR3 spans 15 residues. The CDR3 sequence: CASSLEPASYNEQFF. The CDR3 DNA follows: TGCGCCAGCAGCTTGGAACCGGCCTCCTACAATGAGCAGTTCTTC.

The DNA for the CDR3 is TGTGCCAGCTCACCACTACGAATTGGGGATCAGCCCCAGCATTTT. Its translation is CASSPLRIGDQPQHF. This chain uses TRBV18 with TRBJ1-5; D gene uncertain. Germline CDR1 and CDR2: KGHSH and LQKENI. The V end lost 1 base, the J end lost 5 bases, and 12 bases lay between the germline ends. This CDR3 comprises 15 residues.

This clonotype was seen a single time. Just one base apart from a much larger clone, this may be a read error. The chain has TRBV7-2 and TRBJ1-1; D is ambiguous. V lost 1 base, J lost 4 bases, and 7 bases lay in between. The CDR3 has 13 amino acids. In germline, CDR1 is SGHTA, CDR2 FQGNSA. CDR3 sequence (DNA): TGTGCCAGCAGCTTAGAAGGGTTCACTGAAGCTTTCTTT. Translated, it gives CASSLEGFTEAFF.

This clonotype has only a few counts. The chain uses TRBV7-9 and TRBJ1-1, with a possible D match to TRBD1 (6 bases). The CDR3 runs 15 residues. Germline assignment: CDR1 SEHNR and CDR2 FQNEAQ (reference sequence). V gave up 1 base and J gave up 5 bases, with 14 bases separating them. DNA for the CDR3: TGTGCCAGCAGCTTAGAAGGGGGAGGGTTGACTGAAGCTTTCTTT. Translating it yields CASSLEGGGLTEAFF.

This clonotype was detected only a few times. The chain joins TRBV18 to TRBJ2-5, with D perhaps TRBD1 (6 bases). Trimming stripped 3 bases from V and 3 bases from J, with 11 bases between. The germline V gene encodes CDR1 KGHSH and CDR2 LQKENI. This CDR3 spans 14 amino acids. In DNA, the CDR3 is TGTGCCAGCTCACCTACGCGGACAGAAGAGACCCAGTACTTC. It specifies CASSPTRTEETQYF. Based on the CDR3 plus reference TRBV18 and TRBJ2-5, the full variable domain is NAGVMQNPRHLVRRRGQEARLRCSPMKGHSHVYWYRQLPEEGLKFMVYLQKENIIDESGMPKERFSAEFPKEGPSILRIQQVVRGDSAAYFCASSPTRTEETQYFGPGTRLLVL.

The chain links TRBV5-1 to TRBJ2-1; a weak D match, TRBD1 (6 bases). With 4 bases removed from V and 3 bases from J, the gap between germline ends came to 14 bases. The CDR3 length is 15 residues. Germline lookup yields CDR1 SGHRS and CDR2 YFSETQ. CDR3 sequence reads: CASSPGTSYYNEQFF. The DNA for the CDR3 is TGCGCCAGCAGCCCCGGGACAAGTTACTACAATGAGCAGTTCTTC.

This clonotype was seen a few times. V usage is TRBV9 and J usage is TRBJ2-7, with a tentative D call TRBD2 (6 bases). V lost 4 bases to trimming and J lost 2 bases, with 16 bases between them. Germline V gene lookup returns CDR1 SGDLS and CDR2 YYNGEE. This CDR3 has 15 residues. CDR3 residues: CASSPRLGSAYEQYF. CDR3 sequence (DNA): TGTGCCAGCAGCCCCAGACTAGGTTCAGCCTACGAGCAGTACTTC.

The genes are TRBV7-2 and TRBJ2-1; 9 positions match TRBD2. The ends lost 5 bases at V and 6 bases at J; junction bases unmatched: 11. The CDR3 extends over 16 amino acids. Germline CDR1 and CDR2: SGHTA and FQGNSA. CDR3 residues: CASSTFGLAKSNEQFF. The DNA of the CDR3 is TGTGCCAGCAGCACCTTTGGACTAGCGAAGAGCAATGAGCAGTTCTTC.

There are a few counts of this clonotype. The V and J genes are TRBV2 and TRBJ1-6; no firm D call. The germline V gene encodes CDR1 SNHLY and CDR2 FYNNEI. The CDR3 totals 12 residues. Trimming removed 0 bases from V and 9 bases from J, with 3 bases in between. The CDR3 nucleotides are TGTGCCAGCAGTGAAGCAGTTTCACCCCTCCACTTT. It yields the protein CASSEAVSPLHF.

Comments on this clonotype: A read error is likely, as this CDR3 ends without the conserved phenylalanine or tryptophan. J is TRBJ2-7 and V is TRBV28; D tentatively reads TRBD1 or TRBD2 (5 bases each). The V and J ends lost 6 bases and 3 bases respectively, with 12 bases between them. Looked up from germline, CDR1 is MDHEN and CDR2 is SYDVKM. The CDR3 has 13 residues. CDR3 protein: CASRSGRFYEQYS. CDR3 sequence (DNA): TGTGCCAGCAGGTCGGGACGGTTCTACGAGCAGTACTCC.

This chain connects TRBV12-1 to TRBJ2-1; TRBD1, the D gene given by the table, was not confirmed from the DNA. TRBV12-1 is classified as a pseudogene. The CDR3 extends over 17 amino acids. The CDR3 reads CASNDSTDTQRDNEQFF. CDR3 coding DNA: TGTGCCAGCAACGACTCGACAGACACCCAGCGAGACAATGAGCAGTTCTTC.

This clonotype came up a few times. This rearrangement joins TRBV29-1 to TRBJ1-1; D possibly corresponds to TRBD1 (5 bases). The CDR3 consists of 13 residues. The V gene lost 4 bases and the J gene lost 1 base, with 10 bases spanning the gap. Germline V CDR1 and CDR2: SQVTM, ANQGSEA. CDR3 region: CSVVRQPNTEAFF. The CDR3 nucleotides are TGCAGCGTTGTAAGACAGCCGAACACTGAAGCTTTCTTT.

This clonotype was counted ten times or more. The rearrangement links TRBV29-1 to TRBJ1-2; no reliable D call. Per the germline V gene, CDR1 is SQVTM and CDR2 is ANQGSEA. Trimming removed 3 bases from V and 8 bases from J, with 7 bases in between. There are 10 residues in the CDR3. CDR3 region: CSVDSYGYTF. As DNA, the CDR3 is TGCAGCGTTGATTCGTACGGCTACACCTTC.

This clonotype appeared once. The genes are TRBV5-1 and TRBJ2-7; D possibly matches TRBD1 or TRBD2 (7 bases each). Germline V gene lookup returns CDR1 SGHRS and CDR2 YFSETQ. V was shortened by 3 bases and J by 2 bases, with 12 bases between the two germline ends. CDR3 size: 14 residues. This CDR3 reads CASSWGGQPYEQYF. For the CDR3, the DNA is TGCGCCAGCAGCTGGGGGGGACAGCCCTACGAGCAGTACTTC.

This chain's CDR3 is CASSSSGATMTEAFF. The CDR3 DNA reads as TGTGCCAGCAGCTCTTCGGGGGCGACGATGACTGAAGCTTTCTTT. V usage is TRBV9 and J usage is TRBJ1-1, with D possibly being TRBD1 (6 bases). Trimming cost V 4 bases and J 5 bases, with 18 bases left between them. Germline lookup yields CDR1 SGDLS and CDR2 YYNGEE. The CDR3 has 15 amino acids.

This clonotype was seen a few times. This chain uses TRBV27 with TRBJ1-4; tentative D call: TRBD1 (5 bases). The CDR3 covers 14 residues. CDR1 and CDR2 from the germline V gene are MNHEY and SMNVEV (reference sequence). The V gene lost 6 bases and the J gene lost 8 bases, with 16 bases spanning the gap. As DNA, the CDR3 is TGTGCCAGCAGGTCGAGACAGCCTGAAGAAAAACTGTTTTTT. Amino acid sequence: CASRSRQPEEKLFF. The variable domain in full, completed from reference TRBV27 and TRBJ1-4, reads EAQVTQNPRYLITVTGKKLTVTCSQNMNHEYMSWYRQDPGLGLRQIYYSMNVEVTDKGDVPEGYKVSRKEKRNFPLILESPSPNQTSLYFCASRSRQPEEKLFFGSGTQLSVL.

The V gene is TRBV20-1, the J gene TRBJ2-5, with D perhaps TRBD1 (6 bases). The CDR3 sequence is 14 residues long. Germline V gene data show CDR1 as DFQATT and CDR2 as SNEGSKA (reference sequence). V lost 6 bases and J lost 2, with 16 bases in between. The CDR3 nucleotides are TGCAGTGCAACCTGGACAGCGTTTCAAGAGACCCAGTACTTC. It encodes CSATWTAFQETQYF.

The rearrangement links TRBV29-1 to TRBJ2-5, with TRBD2 as a possible D gene (5 bases). Looked up from germline, CDR1 is SQVTM and CDR2 is ANQGSEA. CDR3 length equals 16 residues. V lost 5 bases and J lost 1, with 20 bases in between. CDR3 nucleotides: TGCAGCGTTCAACCCCCCCTAGCAAGGGCCCAAGAGACCCAGTACTTC. It specifies CSVQPPLARAQETQYF.

J is TRBJ2-1 and V is TRBV12-3 or TRBV12-4; 8 bases agree with TRBD2. This CDR3 comprises 14 residues. The junction had 5 bases not matched to a gene; V was cut back by 3 bases and J by 7 bases. This CDR3 is CASSFREGLNEQFF. The CDR3 bases are TGTGCCAGCAGTTTTCGGGAGGGCCTAAATGAGCAGTTCTTC.

The sample holds one count of this clonotype. The chain links TRBV4-1 to TRBJ2-1; 9 bases are a match to TRBD2. The CDR3 covers 17 residues. Unmatched junction bases numbered 6, after V lost 3 bases and J lost 0 bases. Germline V gene lookup returns CDR1 MGHRA and CDR2 YSYEKL. The CDR3 DNA follows: TGCGCCAGCAGCCAGGGACTAGCTAGGGGCTCCTACAATGAGCAGTTCTTC. Encoded protein: CASSQGLARGSYNEQFF.